This TCR beta chain derives from a study of blood T cells in healthy people across ages. Background on the study: About one barcoded TCR beta cDNA was captured per two T cells. Points from the study as a whole: TCR beta diversity per million T cells fell roughly linearly with age. Unsorted PBMCs blocked a conclusive comparison of naive and antigen-experienced cells.

Through a sample-barcoded 5' primer and a J-beta primer mix, a second PCR was run for roughly 6 to 12 cycles. TCRdb re-called the 5' RACE reads through MiXCR, storing one row per CDR3 protein. The sample has about a million distinct CDR3 sequences, 51% seen once; the top ten hold 20% to 25%. A note on this clonotype: Its antigen is currently unknown.

Germline V CDR1 and CDR2: DFQATT, SNEGSKA (reference sequence). The CDR3 sequence is 12 residues long. The V call is TRBV20-1, the J call TRBJ2-4, with no clear D. Gene TRBJ2-7 matches the end of the DNA better, so the J call may be wrong. This receptor was taken from a woman aged 55 to 70 in good health. Input material: blood. The DNA of the CDR3 is TGCAGTGCTAGAAGAAACGGATACGAGCAGTACTTC. It specifies CSARRNGYEQYF.